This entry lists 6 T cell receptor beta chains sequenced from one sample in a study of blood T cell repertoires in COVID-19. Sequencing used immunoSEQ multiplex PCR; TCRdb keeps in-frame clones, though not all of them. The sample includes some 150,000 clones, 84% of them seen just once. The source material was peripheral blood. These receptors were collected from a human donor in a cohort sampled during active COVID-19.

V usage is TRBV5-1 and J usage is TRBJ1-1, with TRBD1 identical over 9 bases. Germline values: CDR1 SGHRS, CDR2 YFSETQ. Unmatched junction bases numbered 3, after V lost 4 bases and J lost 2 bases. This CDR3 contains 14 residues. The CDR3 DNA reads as TGCGCCAGCAGCCGACAGGGGGATAACACTGAAGCTTTCTTT. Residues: CASSRQGDNTEAFF.

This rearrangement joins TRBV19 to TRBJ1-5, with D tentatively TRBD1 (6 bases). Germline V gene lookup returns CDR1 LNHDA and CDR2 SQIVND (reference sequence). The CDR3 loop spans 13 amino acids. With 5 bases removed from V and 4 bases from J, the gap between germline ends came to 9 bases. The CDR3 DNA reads TGTGCCAGTAGTGGGGACATTAATCAGCCCCAGCATTTT. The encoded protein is CASSGDINQPQHF.

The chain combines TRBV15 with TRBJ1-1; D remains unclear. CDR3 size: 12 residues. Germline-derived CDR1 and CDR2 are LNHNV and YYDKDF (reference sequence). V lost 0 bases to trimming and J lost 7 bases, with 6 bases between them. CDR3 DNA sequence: TGTGCCACCAGCAGAGATCGGGTTGAAGCTTTCTTT. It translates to CATSRDRVEAFF.

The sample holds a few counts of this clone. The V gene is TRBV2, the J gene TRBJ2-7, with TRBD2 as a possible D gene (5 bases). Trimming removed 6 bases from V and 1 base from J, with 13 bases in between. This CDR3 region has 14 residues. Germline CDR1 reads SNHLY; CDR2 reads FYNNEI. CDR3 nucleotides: TGTGCCAGCAGACCAACCGGGAATTCCTACGAGCAGTACTTC. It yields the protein CASRPTGNSYEQYF.

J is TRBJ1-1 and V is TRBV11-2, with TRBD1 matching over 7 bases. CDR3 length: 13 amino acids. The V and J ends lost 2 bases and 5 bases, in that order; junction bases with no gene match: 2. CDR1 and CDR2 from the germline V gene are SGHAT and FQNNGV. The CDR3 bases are TGTGCCAGCAGCTTAACAGGGGTGACTGAAGCTTTCTTT. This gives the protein CASSLTGVTEAFF.

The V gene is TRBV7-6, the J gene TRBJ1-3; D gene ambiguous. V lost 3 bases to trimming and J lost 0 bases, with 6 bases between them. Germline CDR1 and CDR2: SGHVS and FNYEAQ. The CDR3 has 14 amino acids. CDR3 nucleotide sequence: TGTGCCAGCAGCTTGACAACCTCTGGAAACACCATATATTTT. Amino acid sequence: CASSLTTSGNTIYF.